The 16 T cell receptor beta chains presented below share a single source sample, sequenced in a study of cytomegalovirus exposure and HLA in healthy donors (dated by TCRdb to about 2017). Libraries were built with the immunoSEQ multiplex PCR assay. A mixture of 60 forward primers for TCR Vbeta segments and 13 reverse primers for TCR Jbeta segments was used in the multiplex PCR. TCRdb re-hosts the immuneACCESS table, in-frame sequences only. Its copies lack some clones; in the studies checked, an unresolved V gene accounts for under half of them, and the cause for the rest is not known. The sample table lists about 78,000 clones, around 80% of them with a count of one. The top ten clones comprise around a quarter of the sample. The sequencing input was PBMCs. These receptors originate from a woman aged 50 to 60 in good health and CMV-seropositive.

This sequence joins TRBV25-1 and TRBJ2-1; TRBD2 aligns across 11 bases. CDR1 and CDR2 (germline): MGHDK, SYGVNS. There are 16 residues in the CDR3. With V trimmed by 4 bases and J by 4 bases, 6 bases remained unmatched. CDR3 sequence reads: CASSVSGTSGYNEQFF. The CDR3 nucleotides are TGTGCCAGCAGTGTTTCCGGGACTAGCGGATACAATGAGCAGTTCTTC.

CDR3 sequence (DNA): TGCGCCAGCAGCTTGGACGGGAAAGGCTACACCTTC. Translated, it gives CASSLDGKGYTF. The genes are TRBV5-1 and TRBJ1-2, with no clear D. The CDR3 sequence is 12 residues long. Trimming took off 0 bases at V and 8 bases at J, with 8 bases between the two ends. CDR1 and CDR2 from the germline V gene are SGHRS and YFSETQ.

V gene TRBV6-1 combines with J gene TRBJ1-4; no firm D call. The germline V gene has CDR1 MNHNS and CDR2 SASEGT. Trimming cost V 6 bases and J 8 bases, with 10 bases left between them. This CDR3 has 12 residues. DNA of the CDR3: TGTGCCAGCAGCGGACTCGGAGAAAAACTGTTTTTT. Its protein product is CASSGLGEKLFF.

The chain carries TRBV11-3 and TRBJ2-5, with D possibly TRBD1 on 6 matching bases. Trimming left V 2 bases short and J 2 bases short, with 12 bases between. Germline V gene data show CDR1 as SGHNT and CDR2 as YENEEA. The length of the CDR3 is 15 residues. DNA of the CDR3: TGTGCCAGCAGCTTACTCCACGGGACACAAGAGACCCAGTACTTC. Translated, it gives CASSLLHGTQETQYF.

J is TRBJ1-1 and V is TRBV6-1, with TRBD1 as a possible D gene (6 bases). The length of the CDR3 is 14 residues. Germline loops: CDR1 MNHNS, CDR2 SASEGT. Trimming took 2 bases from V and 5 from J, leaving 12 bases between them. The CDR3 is CASSEMIRGTEAFF. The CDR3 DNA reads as TGTGCCAGCAGTGAAATGATCAGGGGAACTGAAGCTTTCTTT.

CDR3 region: CASSDTKYIQYF. In nucleotides, the CDR3 is TGTGCCAGCAGCGACACGAAGTACATTCAGTACTTC. V is TRBV11-2 and J is TRBJ2-4; unclear D gene. The CDR3 totals 12 residues. Trimming removed 5 bases at V and 8 bases at J, with 10 bases between. The germline V gene encodes CDR1 SGHAT and CDR2 FQNNGV.

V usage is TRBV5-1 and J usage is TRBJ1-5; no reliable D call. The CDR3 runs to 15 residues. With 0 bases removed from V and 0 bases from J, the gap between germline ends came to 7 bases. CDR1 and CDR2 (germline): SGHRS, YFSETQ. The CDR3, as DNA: TGCGCCAGCAGCTTGGGAGGGATTAGCAATCAGCCCCAGCATTTT. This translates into CASSLGGISNQPQHF.

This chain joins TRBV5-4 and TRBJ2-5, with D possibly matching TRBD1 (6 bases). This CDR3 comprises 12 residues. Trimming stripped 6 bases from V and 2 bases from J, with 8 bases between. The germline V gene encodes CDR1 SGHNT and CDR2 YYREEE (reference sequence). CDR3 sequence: CASTDRQETQYF. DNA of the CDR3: TGTGCCAGCACAGACAGGCAAGAGACCCAGTACTTC.

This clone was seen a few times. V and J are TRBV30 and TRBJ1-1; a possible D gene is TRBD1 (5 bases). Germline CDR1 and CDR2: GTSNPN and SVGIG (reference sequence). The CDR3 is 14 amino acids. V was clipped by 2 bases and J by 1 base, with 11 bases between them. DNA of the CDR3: TGTGCCTGGAGTCCCGGGACTGGGAACACTGAAGCTTTCTTT. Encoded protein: CAWSPGTGNTEAFF.

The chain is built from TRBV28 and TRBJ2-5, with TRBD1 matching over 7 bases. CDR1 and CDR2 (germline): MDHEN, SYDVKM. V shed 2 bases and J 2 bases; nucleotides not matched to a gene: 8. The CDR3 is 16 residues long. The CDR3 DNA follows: TGTGCCAGCAGTTTACCTCTTGGGACAGTTCAAGAGACCCAGTACTTC. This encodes CASSLPLGTVQETQYF. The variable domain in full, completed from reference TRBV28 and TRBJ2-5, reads DVKVTQSSRYLVKRTGEKVFLECVQDMDHENMFWYRQDPGLGLRLIYFSYDVKMKEKGDIPEGYSVSREKKERFSLILESASTNQTSMYLCASSLPLGTVQETQYFGPGTRLLVL.

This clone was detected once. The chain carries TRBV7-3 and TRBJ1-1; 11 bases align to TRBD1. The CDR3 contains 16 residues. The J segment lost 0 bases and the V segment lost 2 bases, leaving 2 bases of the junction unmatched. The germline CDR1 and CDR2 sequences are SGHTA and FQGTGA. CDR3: CASSLGTGGMNTEAFF. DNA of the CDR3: TGTGCCAGCAGCTTAGGGACAGGGGGAATGAACACTGAAGCTTTCTTT.

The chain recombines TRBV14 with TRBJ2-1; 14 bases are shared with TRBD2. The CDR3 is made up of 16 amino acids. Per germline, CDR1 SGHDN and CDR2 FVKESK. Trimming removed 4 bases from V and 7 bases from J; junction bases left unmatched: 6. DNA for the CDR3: TGTGCCAGCAGCCCCGTATGGACTAGCGGGAGGAATGAGCAGTTCTTC. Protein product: CASSPVWTSGRNEQFF. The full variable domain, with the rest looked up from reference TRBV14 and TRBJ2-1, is EAGVTQFPSHSVIEKGQTVTLRCDPISGHDNLYWYRRVMGKEIKFLLHFVKESKQDESGMPNNRFLAERTGGTYSTLKVQPAELEDSGVYFCASSPVWTSGRNEQFFGPGTRLTVL.

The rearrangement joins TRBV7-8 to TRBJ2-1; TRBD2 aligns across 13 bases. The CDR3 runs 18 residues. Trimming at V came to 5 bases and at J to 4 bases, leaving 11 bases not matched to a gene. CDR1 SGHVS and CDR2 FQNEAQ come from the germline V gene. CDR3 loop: CASSEPLLAGGHYNEQFF. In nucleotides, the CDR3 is TGTGCCAGCAGCGAACCTTTACTAGCGGGGGGGCATTACAATGAGCAGTTCTTC.

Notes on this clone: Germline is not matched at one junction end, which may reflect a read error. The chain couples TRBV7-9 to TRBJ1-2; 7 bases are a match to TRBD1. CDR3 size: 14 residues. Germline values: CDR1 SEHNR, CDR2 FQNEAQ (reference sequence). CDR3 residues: CSSSLARQGSGYTF. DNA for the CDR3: TGTTCCAGCAGCTTAGCGCGACAGGGAAGTGGCTACACCTTC.

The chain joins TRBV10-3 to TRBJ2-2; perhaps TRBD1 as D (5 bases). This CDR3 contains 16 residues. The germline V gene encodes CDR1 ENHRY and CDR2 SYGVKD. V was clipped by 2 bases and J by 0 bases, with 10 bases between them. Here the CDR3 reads CAISEEGHSNTGELFF. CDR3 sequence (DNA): TGTGCCATCAGTGAGGAAGGACACTCGAACACCGGGGAGCTGTTTTTT.

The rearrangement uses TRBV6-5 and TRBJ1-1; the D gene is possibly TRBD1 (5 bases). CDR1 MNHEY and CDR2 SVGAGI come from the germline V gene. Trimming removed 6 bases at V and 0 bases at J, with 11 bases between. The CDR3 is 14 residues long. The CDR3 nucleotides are TGTGCCAGCAGGGTCACAGGTGTGAACACTGAAGCTTTCTTT. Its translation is CASRVTGVNTEAFF.